This T cell receptor beta chain was documented in a study of blood T cells in healthy people across ages. CDR3 length: 15 residues. V was shortened by 4 bases and J by 0 bases, with 10 bases between the two germline ends. Ranging in age from about 6 to 95, the donors were healthy Caucasian individuals from Russia. This clonotype was observed a handful of times. Its antigen remains unknown. The authors ran a second PCR of about 6 to 12 cycles using a sample-barcoded 5' primer and a J-beta primer mix. Any given sample supplied a minimum of 2.5 million CDR3-containing paired-end reads. TCRdb re-analysed the 5' RACE reads in MiXCR, keeping a single row per CDR3 protein. The table shows about 570,000 distinct CDR3 sequences, with about 25% occurring only once. Findings and limits, study-wide: CMV infection status of these donors was not known.

These data were also filed under a second study, of T cells of mothers and their children.

The sequenced sample was blood. The TCR comes from a boy between 2 and 15 years old in good health. The chain employs TRBV12-3 or TRBV12-4 and TRBJ2-1; D possibly uses TRBD1 or TRBD2 (6 bases each). The CDR3 coding sequence is TGTGCCAGCAGTTCCGAGGGGGGCTCCTACAATGAGCAGTTCTTC. Translating gives CASSSEGGSYNEQFF.